This is a list of T cell receptor beta chains from one sample in a study of a mutant IDH1 vaccine in newly diagnosed glioma. Libraries were prepared by immunoSEQ multiplex PCR; TCRdb keeps only in-frame clonotypes and omits some of them. The sample has 73,000 or so clones; almost 85% are singletons. These TCRs are of unknown antigen specificity. This sample comprised PBMCs, obtained from a glioma patient whose treatment included an IDH1 peptide vaccine. These receptors all come from a man aged 18 to 30 with glioma. Each CDR3 is given with its conserved first and last residue. A D gene is named only where the DNA matches it firmly. A row's size may be missing; if present it is once, few, many or a size class.

J gene	CDR3 length	D gene	V gene	clone size	CDR3 protein
TRBJ2-1	22	TRBD2	TRBV15	-	CATSRVPSGLAGGPTSYNEQFF
TRBJ1-6	14	-	TRBV5-1	-	CASSLARENSPLHF
TRBJ1-1	14	TRBD1	TRBV28	-	CASSLPRQGAEAFF
TRBJ2-7	13	-	TRBV28	once	CASTPTPFYEQYF
TRBJ2-7	16	TRBD2	TRBV29-1	once	CSGGSGASGLTYEQYF
TRBJ2-3	15	-	TRBV10-3	-	CAISERDLPGDTQYF
TRBJ2-3	15	-	TRBV6-6	-	CASSSGGLGTDTQYF
TRBJ1-1	16	-	TRBV7-9	-	CASSLGLGLMNTEAFF
TRBJ2-5	14	TRBD2	TRBV7-2	-	CASSSDGRQETQYF
TRBJ1-6	17	-	TRBV5-4	-	CASSPGPYRARNSPLHF
TRBJ1-2	16	-	TRBV4-3	-	CASSPRTDRAPYGYTF
TRBJ2-1	13	-	TRBV18	-	CASSPRGANEQFF
TRBJ2-4	18	-	TRBV2	-	CASSEALWGILAKNIQYF
TRBJ1-2	13	TRBD1	TRBV5-6	-	CASSLDRATGYTF
TRBJ2-3	14	-	TRBV6-5	-	CASSVARYTDTQYF
TRBJ1-1	14	-	TRBV7-2	once	CASSSSSWYTEAFF
TRBJ1-4	13	-	TRBV7-9	-	CASSFTPGEKLFF
TRBJ1-5	16	-	TRBV6-6	-	CASGPPGRGIGQPQHF
TRBJ2-2	14	-	TRBV7-9	-	CASSLVGISGELFF
TRBJ2-2	14	-	TRBV10-3	-	CAISELLGAGELFF
TRBJ2-5	14	-	TRBV13	-	CASSLARGGKTQYF
TRBJ2-1	13	TRBD2	TRBV6-5	-	CASSLRRGTEQFF
TRBJ1-4	15	-	TRBV9	-	CASSVGGKPGEKLFF
TRBJ2-7	13	-	TRBV27	-	CASSLTSSYEQYF
TRBJ1-5	15	TRBD1	TRBV4-3	-	CASSQGQGARQPQHF
TRBJ1-1	12	-	TRBV7-9	few	CASSFGNTEAFF
TRBJ2-1	15	TRBD1	TRBV7-2	-	CASSRPGQGVNEQFF
TRBJ2-2	14	-	TRBV4-3	-	CASSQDTDLGELFF
TRBJ1-2	10	-	TRBV20-1	-	CSAREANGRF
TRBJ2-7	16	TRBD1	TRBV4-3	once	CASSQWHGTESYEQYF
TRBJ1-6	12	-	TRBV10-3	-	CAISALNSPLHF
TRBJ2-7	16	-	TRBV14	once	CASSEEGRGATWEQYF
TRBJ1-2	14	-	TRBV6-5	-	CASSRVGGSYGYTF
TRBJ2-1	15	-	TRBV4-1	-	CASSWTASSYNEQFF
TRBJ1-4	17	-	TRBV21-1	-	CASISRQGAPTNEKLFF
TRBJ1-2	12	-	TRBV6-6	-	CASSYDRRDRVF
TRBJ2-6	13	-	TRBV5-4	-	CASSLARGYVLTF
TRBJ2-1	12	-	TRBV5-1	-	CASSLARNEQFF
TRBJ1-2	13	-	TRBV30	-	CAWSLRGSYGYTF
TRBJ2-1	17	-	TRBV4-3	-	CASSQGLAASSYNEQFF
TRBJ2-7	14	-	TRBV7-9	-	CASSQADGTYEQYF
TRBJ1-6	13	-	TRBV5-8	-	CASSPTRQLLIHF
TRBJ1-5	15	-	TRBV10-3	-	CAISESTADNQPQHF
TRBJ2-7	14	TRBD1	TRBV30	-	CAWSTTTGAYEQYF
TRBJ2-7	16	-	TRBV5-6	-	CASSLYHLQGSHEQYF
TRBJ2-7	13	TRBD1	TRBV5-1	-	CASSLKGALGQYF
TRBJ2-1	14	TRBD1	TRBV5-8	-	CASSLARGQGAEFF
TRBJ2-2	14	-	TRBV7-3	-	CASSEDGNTGELFF
TRBJ2-1	16	TRBD2	TRBV23-1	-	CASSQSGTSGSNEQFF